The 18 T cell receptor beta chains reported below all come from one sample, sequenced in a study of regulatory T cells in long-lasting Graves disease. The time point denotes: newly diagnosed GD, antithyroid drugs for less than 3 months. The authors made the TCR library using RNA they extracted from PBMCs. CDR3 regions were amplified by Arm-PCR using iRepertoire HTBI primers to build TCR beta libraries. TCRdb fed the multiplex PCR reads into MiXCR, producing one record per CDR3 protein. Of 530,000 or so distinct CDR3 sequences listed, around 15% were seen once; the top ten hold 12%. The sample was also reused in another study, on T cells in Graves' hyperthyroidism and ophthalmopathy.

The source material was peripheral blood mononuclear cells (PBMCs), sampled at new diagnosis, from a patient treated with antithyroid drugs. These receptor sequences come from a man aged 18 to 30 with Graves disease.

The chain uses TRBV9 and TRBJ2-5; D uncertain. V was pared by 0 bases and J by 5 bases, with 8 bases between. The germline gives CDR1 SGDLS, CDR2 YYNGEE. The CDR3 is 13 amino acids. CDR3 in amino acids: CASSVDGLETQYF. The CDR3 bases are TGTGCCAGCAGCGTAGACGGGTTGGAGACCCAGTACTTC.

The rearrangement links TRBV4-1 to TRBJ1-5; no clear D. Per germline, CDR1 MGHRA and CDR2 YSYEKL. V lost 0 bases and J 0 bases, leaving 6 bases between the germline ends. The CDR3 has 15 amino acids. CDR3 DNA: TGCGCCAGCAGCCAAGATGTGTATAGCAATCAGCCCCAGCATTTT. Translated: CASSQDVYSNQPQHF.

This clonotype was observed many times. This chain uses TRBV29-1 with TRBJ2-3; the match to TRBD2 covers 10 bases. V was pared by 6 bases and J by 5 bases, with 8 bases of the junction left unmatched. The CDR3 covers 14 residues. Per the germline V gene, CDR1 is SQVTM and CDR2 is ANQGSEA. Here the CDR3 DNA reads TGCAGCGTGGGGTCTAGCGGGAGTGGAGATACGCAGTATTTT. Its protein product is CSVGSSGSGDTQYF.

This clonotype was counted many times. The chain couples TRBV12-3 or TRBV12-4 to TRBJ1-4; 10 nucleotides agree with TRBD1. V lost 7 bases, J lost 7 bases, and 3 bases stayed unmatched. The CDR3 is made up of 13 amino acids. Here the CDR3 reads CASTGQGVEKLFF. The DNA for the CDR3 is TGTGCCAGCACCGGACAGGGGGTTGAAAAACTGTTTTTT.

This clonotype was detected a few times. This rearrangement joins TRBV20-1 to TRBJ2-4; D is possibly TRBD1 (5 bases). Germline values: CDR1 DFQATT, CDR2 SNEGSKA (reference sequence). Trimming pared 0 bases from V and 4 bases from J, leaving 7 bases between. The CDR3 has 13 amino acids. In DNA form, the CDR3 reads TGCAGTGCTAGAGACAGGGTTAAAAACATTCAGTACTTC. The encoded protein is CSARDRVKNIQYF.

The sample holds many counts of this clonotype. The gene calls are TRBV30 and TRBJ1-2; TRBD1 matches 11 bases. The J segment lost 2 bases and the V segment lost 7 bases, leaving 3 bases of the junction unmatched. The CDR3 loop spans 13 amino acids. The germline gives CDR1 GTSNPN, CDR2 SVGIG (reference sequence). CDR3 nucleotides: TGTGCCTTCCGGACAGGGGGCAACTATGGCTACACCTTC. As protein: CAFRTGGNYGYTF.

This clonotype was seen only a few times. The V and J genes are TRBV4-1 and TRBJ2-5, with a tentative D call TRBD1 (5 bases). Trimming removed 1 base from V and 2 bases from J, with 11 bases in between. There are 15 residues in the CDR3. Germline CDR1 and CDR2: MGHRA and YSYEKL. CDR3 DNA sequence: TGCGCCAGCAGCCAAGGTCCAGGGAAACAAGAGACCCAGTACTTC. This translates into CASSQGPGKQETQYF.

This clonotype has a count of ten or more. This chain uses TRBV20-1 with TRBJ2-3; D unresolved. CDR1 is DFQATT and CDR2 is SNEGSKA in the germline V gene (reference sequence). The CDR3 covers 14 residues. Trimming left V 3 bases short and J 3 bases short, with 13 bases between. CDR3 bases: TGCAGTGCTAGCCGGAGAGGCTTGACAGATACGCAGTATTTT. Translating it yields CSASRRGLTDTQYF.

This clonotype was detected many times. The CDR3 nucleotides read TGTGCCAGCAGTTTTTGGGGCCGGGACAGGGCCTATGAGCAGTTCTTC. As protein: CASSFWGRDRAYEQFF. The chain couples TRBV28 to TRBJ2-1; 9 bases are shared with TRBD1. With V trimmed by 3 bases and J by 8 bases, 11 bases remained unmatched. The germline CDR1 and CDR2 sequences are MDHEN and SYDVKM. The length of the CDR3 is 16 residues.

In regard to this clonotype: A single base separates this from a much larger clone, so it may be a read error. J is TRBJ2-1 and V is TRBV5-1; possibly TRBD1 for D (5 bases). The DNA end lines up better with TRBJ2-7; the J call may be wrong. Germline CDR1 SGHRS, CDR2 YFSETQ. The CDR3 sequence is 16 residues long. In DNA form, the CDR3 reads TGCGCCAGCAGCTTGGTGGGGCAGGGCTCCTACAATGAGCAGTACTTC. It is translated as CASSLVGQGSYNEQYF.

The DNA for the CDR3 is TGTGCCAGCAGCCCGCGGACTAGCGGGAATCTGAGGGAGCAGTTCTTC. The encoded protein is CASSPRTSGNLREQFF. The chain employs TRBV5-5 and TRBJ2-1; 12 nucleotides agree with TRBD2. CDR1 and CDR2 from the germline V gene are SGHKS and YYEKEE (reference sequence). This CDR3 is built from 16 residues. Trimming cost V 4 bases and J 10 bases; bases outside gene matches: 12.

The chain employs TRBV10-3 and TRBJ2-2, with TRBD2 matching over 8 bases. Germline trimming cut 5 bases from V and 1 base from J; bases unmatched to any gene: 6. This CDR3 is built from 16 residues. Germline lookup yields CDR1 ENHRY and CDR2 SYGVKD. CDR3 loop: CAISPIAGRNTGELFF. For the CDR3, the DNA is TGTGCCATCAGTCCTATAGCGGGAAGGAACACCGGGGAGCTGTTTTTT.

Only a few counts were recorded for this clonotype. V usage is TRBV4-2 and J usage is TRBJ2-1, with 9 bases fitting TRBD2. V was pared by 0 bases and J by 7 bases, with 4 bases of the junction left unmatched. The CDR3 sequence is 15 residues long. Germline loops: CDR1 LGHNA, CDR2 YNFKEQ. CDR3 bases: TGTGCCAGCAGCCAAGATCGCGGGAGGGATAATGAGCAGTTCTTC. Residues: CASSQDRGRDNEQFF.

The table lists this clonotype with many counts. The chain links TRBV7-9 to TRBJ2-1; unclear D gene. The CDR3 has 15 residues. Looked up from germline, CDR1 is SEHNR and CDR2 is FQNEAQ (reference sequence). V was pared by 5 bases and J by 7 bases, with 18 bases between. The CDR3 nucleotides are TGTGCCAGCAGCCCCCCAGTCGAATTGTGGAATGAGCAGTTCTTC. Its translation: CASSPPVELWNEQFF.

In this sample, this clonotype turned up many times. V usage is TRBV18 and J usage is TRBJ1-1; D remains unclear. V shed 2 bases and J shed 7 bases, with 8 bases lying between them. The CDR3 loop spans 12 amino acids. Germline values: CDR1 KGHSH, CDR2 LQKENI. The CDR3 DNA follows: TGTGCCAGCTCACCAGAGGCCATTGAAGCTTTCTTT. Amino acids: CASSPEAIEAFF.

This clonotype appeared many times. The genes are TRBV12-5 and TRBJ2-1; 8 bases are shared with TRBD2. There are 15 residues in the CDR3. The junction had 8 bases not matched to a gene; V was cut back by 3 bases and J by 7 bases. Germline V gene sequence: CDR1 LGHNT, CDR2 FRNRAP. Written as DNA, the CDR3 is TGTGCTAGTGGTTTCGCCGGGACTAGGCCTAATGAGCAGTTCTTC. Protein product: CASGFAGTRPNEQFF. The full variable domain, rest sourced from reference TRBV12-5 and TRBJ2-1, is DARVTQTPRHKVTEMGQEVTMRCQPILGHNTVFWYRQTMMQGLELLAYFRNRAPLDDSGMPKDRFSAEMPDATLATLKIQPSEPRDSAVYFCASGFAGTRPNEQFFGPGTRLTVL.

For this clonotype: A much larger clone lies a single base off, so this may be a read error. This chain joins TRBV12-3 or TRBV12-4 and TRBJ2-3; possible D gene TRBD2, 5 bases. This CDR3 comprises 10 residues. The CDR3 region has the DNA TGTGCCGGCAGTTTGGACTTGCAGTATTTT. Its translation: CAGSLDLQYF.

This rearrangement joins TRBV20-1 to TRBJ2-7; 9 nucleotides line up with TRBD2. The germline CDR1 and CDR2 sequences are DFQATT and SNEGSKA (reference sequence). This CDR3 comprises 16 residues. Trimming took 0 bases from V and 2 from J; bases not matched to a gene: 8. The CDR3: CSARDWASGNPYEQYF. CDR3 sequence (DNA): TGCAGTGCTAGAGATTGGGCTAGCGGGAACCCCTACGAGCAGTACTTC.